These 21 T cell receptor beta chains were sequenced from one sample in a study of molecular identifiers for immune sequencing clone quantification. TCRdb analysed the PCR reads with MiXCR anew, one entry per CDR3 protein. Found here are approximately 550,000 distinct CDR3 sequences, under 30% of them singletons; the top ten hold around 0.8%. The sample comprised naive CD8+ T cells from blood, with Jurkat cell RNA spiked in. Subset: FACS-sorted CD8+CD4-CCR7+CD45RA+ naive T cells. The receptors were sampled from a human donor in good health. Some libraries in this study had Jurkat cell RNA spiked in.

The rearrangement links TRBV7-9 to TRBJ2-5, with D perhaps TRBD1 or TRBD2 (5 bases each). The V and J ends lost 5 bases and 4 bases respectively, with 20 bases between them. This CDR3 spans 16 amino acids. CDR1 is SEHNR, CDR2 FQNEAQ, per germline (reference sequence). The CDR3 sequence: CASSRTQMGERETQYF. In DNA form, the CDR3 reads TGTGCCAGCAGCCGGACTCAAATGGGGGAACGAGAGACCCAGTACTTC.

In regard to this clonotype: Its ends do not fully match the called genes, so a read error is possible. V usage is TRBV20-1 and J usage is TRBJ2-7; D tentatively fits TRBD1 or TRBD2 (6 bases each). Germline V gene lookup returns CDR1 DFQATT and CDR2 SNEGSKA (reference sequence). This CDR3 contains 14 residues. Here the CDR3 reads CSASDTGAGYEPYF. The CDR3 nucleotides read TGCAGTGCTAGCGACACGGGGGCTGGTTACGAGCCGTACTTC.

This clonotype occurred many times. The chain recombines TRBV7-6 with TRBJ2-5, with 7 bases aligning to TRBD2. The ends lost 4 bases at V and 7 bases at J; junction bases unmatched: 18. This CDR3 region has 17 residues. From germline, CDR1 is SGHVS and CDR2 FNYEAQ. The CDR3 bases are TGTGCCAGCAGCTCCCAAAAGTCGGGGGGTACCTTCGCGACCCAGTACTTC. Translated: CASSSQKSGGTFATQYF.

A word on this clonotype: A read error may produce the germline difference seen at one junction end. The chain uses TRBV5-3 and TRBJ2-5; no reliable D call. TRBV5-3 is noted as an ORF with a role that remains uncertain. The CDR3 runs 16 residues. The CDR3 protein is CASSLVAVRLSETQYF. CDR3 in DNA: TGTGCCAGCAGCTTGGTGGCGGTTCGTCTCTCGGAGACTCAGTACTTC.

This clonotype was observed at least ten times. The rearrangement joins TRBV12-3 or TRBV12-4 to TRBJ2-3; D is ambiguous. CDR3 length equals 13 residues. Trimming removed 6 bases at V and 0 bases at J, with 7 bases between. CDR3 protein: CASSKYSTDTQYF. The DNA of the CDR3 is TGTGCCAGCAGCAAATACAGCACAGATACGCAGTATTTT.

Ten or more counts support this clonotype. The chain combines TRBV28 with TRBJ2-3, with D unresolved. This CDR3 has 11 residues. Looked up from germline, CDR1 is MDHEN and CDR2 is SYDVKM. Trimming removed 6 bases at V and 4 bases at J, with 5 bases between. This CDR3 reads CASRSADTQYF. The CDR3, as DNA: TGTGCCAGCAGGTCTGCAGATACGCAGTATTTT.

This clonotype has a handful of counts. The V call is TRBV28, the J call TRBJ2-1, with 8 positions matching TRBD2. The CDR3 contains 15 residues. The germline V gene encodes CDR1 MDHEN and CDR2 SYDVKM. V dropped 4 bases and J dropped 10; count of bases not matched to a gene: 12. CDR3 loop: CASSSRVAGFREQFF. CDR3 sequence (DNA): TGTGCCAGCAGTTCAAGGGTAGCGGGGTTCAGAGAGCAGTTCTTC. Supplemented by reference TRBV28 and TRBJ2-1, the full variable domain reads DVKVTQSSRYLVKRTGEKVFLECVQDMDHENMFWYRQDPGLGLRLIYFSYDVKMKEKGDIPEGYSVSREKKERFSLILESASTNQTSMYLCASSSRVAGFREQFFGPGTRLTVL.

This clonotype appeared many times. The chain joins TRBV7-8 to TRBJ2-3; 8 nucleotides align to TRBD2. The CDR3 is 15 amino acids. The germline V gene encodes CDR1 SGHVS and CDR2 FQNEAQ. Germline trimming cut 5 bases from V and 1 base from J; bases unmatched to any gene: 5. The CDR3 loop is CASSAGTRRTDTQYF. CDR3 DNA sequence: TGTGCCAGCAGCGCCGGGACTAGACGCACAGATACGCAGTATTTT.

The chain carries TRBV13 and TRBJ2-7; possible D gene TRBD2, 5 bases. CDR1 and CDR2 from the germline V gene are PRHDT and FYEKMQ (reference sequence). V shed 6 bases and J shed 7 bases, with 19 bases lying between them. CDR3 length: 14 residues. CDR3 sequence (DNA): TGTGCCAGCAGTCCGGGGTCGGGGTTGAGGGAGCAGTACTTC. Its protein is CASSPGSGLREQYF.

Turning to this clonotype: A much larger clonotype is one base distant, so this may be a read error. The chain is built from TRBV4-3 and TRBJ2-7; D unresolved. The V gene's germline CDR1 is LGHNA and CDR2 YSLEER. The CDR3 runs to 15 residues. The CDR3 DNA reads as TGCGCCAGCAGCAAAGAGATGGGCAGCTCCTACGAGCAGTACTTC. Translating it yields CASSKEMGSSYEQYF.

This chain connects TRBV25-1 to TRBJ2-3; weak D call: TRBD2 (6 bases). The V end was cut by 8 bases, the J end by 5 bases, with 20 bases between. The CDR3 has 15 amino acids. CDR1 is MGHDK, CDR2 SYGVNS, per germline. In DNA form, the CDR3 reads TGTGCCAGCGCCCACTCGGGGGTAAGAATAGATACGCAGTATTTT. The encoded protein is CASAHSGVRIDTQYF.

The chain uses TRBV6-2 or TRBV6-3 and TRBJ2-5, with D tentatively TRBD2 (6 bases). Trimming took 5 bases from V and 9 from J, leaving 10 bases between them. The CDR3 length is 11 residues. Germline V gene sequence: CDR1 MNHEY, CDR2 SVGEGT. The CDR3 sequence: CASSPGEAQYF. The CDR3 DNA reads TGTGCCAGCAGTCCCGGGGAGGCCCAGTACTTC.

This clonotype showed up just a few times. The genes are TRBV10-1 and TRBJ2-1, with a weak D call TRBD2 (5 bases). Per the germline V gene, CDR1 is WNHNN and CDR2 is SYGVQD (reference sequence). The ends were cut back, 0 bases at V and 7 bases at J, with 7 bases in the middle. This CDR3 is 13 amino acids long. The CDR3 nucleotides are TGCGCCAGCAGTGAGTCTACGGGGAATGAGCAGTTCTTC. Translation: CASSESTGNEQFF.

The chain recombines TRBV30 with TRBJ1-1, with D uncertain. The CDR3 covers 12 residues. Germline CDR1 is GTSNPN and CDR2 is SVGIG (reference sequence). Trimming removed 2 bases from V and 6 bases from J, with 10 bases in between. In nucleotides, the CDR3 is TGTGCCTGGAGTCCGGTTAGGCCTGAAGCTTTCTTT. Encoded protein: CAWSPVRPEAFF.

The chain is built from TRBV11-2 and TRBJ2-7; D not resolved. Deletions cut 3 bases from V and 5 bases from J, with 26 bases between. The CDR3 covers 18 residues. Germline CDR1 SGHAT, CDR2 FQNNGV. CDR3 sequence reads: CASSFGRASGLSRDEQYF. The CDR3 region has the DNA TGTGCCAGCAGCTTCGGCCGCGCATCGGGTCTCTCACGGGACGAGCAGTACTTC.

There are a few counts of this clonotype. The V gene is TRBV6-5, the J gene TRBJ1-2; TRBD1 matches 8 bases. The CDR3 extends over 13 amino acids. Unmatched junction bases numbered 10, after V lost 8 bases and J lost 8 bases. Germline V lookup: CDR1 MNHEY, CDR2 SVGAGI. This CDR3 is CASGLTGVYGYTF. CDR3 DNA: TGTGCCAGCGGACTGACAGGGGTCTACGGCTACACCTTC.

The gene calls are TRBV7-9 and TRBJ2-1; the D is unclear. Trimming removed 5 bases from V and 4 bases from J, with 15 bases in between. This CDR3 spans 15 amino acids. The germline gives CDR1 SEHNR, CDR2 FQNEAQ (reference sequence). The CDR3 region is CASSIVASVYNEQFF. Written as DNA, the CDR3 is TGTGCCAGCAGCATAGTCGCCTCGGTGTACAATGAGCAGTTCTTC.

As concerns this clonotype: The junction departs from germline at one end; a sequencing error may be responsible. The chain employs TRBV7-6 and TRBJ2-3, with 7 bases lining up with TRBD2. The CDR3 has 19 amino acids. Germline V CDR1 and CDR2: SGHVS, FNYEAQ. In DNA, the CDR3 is TGTGCCAGCCGCCACGGGGGGTCAACCACCAAAAGTAGCACAGATCCGCAGTATTTT. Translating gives CASRHGGSTTKSSTDPQYF.

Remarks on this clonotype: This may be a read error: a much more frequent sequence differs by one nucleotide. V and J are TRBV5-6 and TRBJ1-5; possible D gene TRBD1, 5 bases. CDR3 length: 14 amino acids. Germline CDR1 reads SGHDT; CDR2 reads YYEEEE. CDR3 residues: CAGSFGTSNQPQHF. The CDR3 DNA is TGTGCCGGCAGCTTCGGGACGTCCAATCAGCCCCAGCATTTT.

The CDR3 DNA sequence: TGTGCCAGTAGTATAGTATTGGGGGGCAATGAGCAGTTCTTC. Translation gives CASSIVLGGNEQFF. The chain has TRBV19 and TRBJ2-1; D perhaps matches TRBD2 (6 bases). V was trimmed by 1 base and J by 6 bases, leaving 10 bases between them. CDR1 and CDR2 (germline): LNHDA, SQIVND (reference sequence). This CDR3 is 14 amino acids long.

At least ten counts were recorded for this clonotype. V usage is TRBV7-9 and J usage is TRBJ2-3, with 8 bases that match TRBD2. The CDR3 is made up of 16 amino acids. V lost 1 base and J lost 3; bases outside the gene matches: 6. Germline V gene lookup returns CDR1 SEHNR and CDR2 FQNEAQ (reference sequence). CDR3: CASSLVGSGTTDTQYF. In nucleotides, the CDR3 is TGTGCCAGCAGCTTAGTCGGTAGCGGGACGACAGATACGCAGTATTTT.